Shown below are 11 T cell receptor beta chains from a single sample sequenced in a study of shared clonotypes between healthy human individuals. The assay was immunoSEQ multiplex PCR, and TCRdb's table has in-frame clones only and misses some. The sample carries 730,000 or so clones, more than 70% recorded once. Sequencing was done on a sample of memory CD4+ T cells sorted from blood. Subset described: CD45RA-negative fraction. The receptors come from a woman in her thirties in good health.

The chain links TRBV28 to TRBJ2-3, with D possibly matching TRBD1 (5 bases). The CDR3 runs 20 residues. Trimming removed 0 bases at V and 0 bases at J, with 22 bases between. Germline CDR1 is MDHEN and CDR2 is SYDVKM. The CDR3 sequence: CASSLWPRPLTEPSTDTQYF. In DNA, the CDR3 is TGTGCCAGCAGTTTATGGCCCCGTCCTTTGACAGAACCTAGCACAGATACGCAGTATTTT. Full variable domain (remainder filled in from reference TRBV28 and TRBJ2-3): DVKVTQSSRYLVKRTGEKVFLECVQDMDHENMFWYRQDPGLGLRLIYFSYDVKMKEKGDIPEGYSVSREKKERFSLILESASTNQTSMYLCASSLWPRPLTEPSTDTQYFGPGTRLTVL.

Points on this clone: Within the sample, other DNA sequences also encode this same CDR3. CDR3: CASSPSGPYEQYF. The CDR3 region has the DNA TGTGCCAGCAGCCCTAGCGGACCCTACGAGCAGTACTTC. The rearrangement links TRBV7-9 to TRBJ2-7; 7 bases line up with TRBD2. The CDR3 length is 13 residues. CDR1 is SEHNR and CDR2 is FQNEAQ in the germline V gene (reference sequence). Germline trimming cut 5 bases from V and 2 bases from J; bases unmatched to any gene: 3.

The CDR3 region is CSPGRWDEQYF. The CDR3 DNA reads as TGCAGCCCTGGGCGCTGGGACGAGCAGTACTTC. The V call is TRBV20-1, the J call TRBJ2-7, with D unclear. CDR1 and CDR2 from the germline V gene are DFQATT and SNEGSKA (reference sequence). This CDR3 has 11 amino acids.

This clone was picked up a small number of times. The chain is built from TRBV18 and TRBJ2-7, with D perhaps TRBD1 or TRBD2 (5 bases each). CDR3 size: 19 residues. V was pared by 0 bases and J by 3 bases, with 24 bases between. Germline CDR1 and CDR2: KGHSH and LQKENI. The CDR3 DNA reads TGTGCCAGCTCACCACCGGGGCAAGGGCCTTCTAGCTCGTACTACGAGCAGTACTTC. Translation gives CASSPPGQGPSSSYYEQYF.

This clone was recorded a few times. The V gene is TRBV28, the J gene TRBJ2-1; D assignment may be TRBD1 or TRBD2 (6 bases each). The CDR3 sequence is 15 residues long. The V gene lost 6 bases and the J gene lost 6 bases, with 18 bases spanning the gap. CDR1 and CDR2 from the germline V gene are MDHEN and SYDVKM. The CDR3 DNA follows: TGTGCCAGCAGGCCGAGGGGGGCGTTTTTCAATGAGCAGTTCTTC. Its protein product is CASRPRGAFFNEQFF.

This chain connects TRBV7-3 to TRBJ1-1; a weak D match, TRBD1 (5 bases). This CDR3 is 16 amino acids long. The V and J ends lost 5 bases and 5 bases respectively, with 21 bases between them. Germline CDR1 is SGHTA and CDR2 is FQGTGA. In DNA form, the CDR3 reads TGTGCCAGCAGCGAAAGAGGGGCCTCAGATCGGACTGAAGCTTTCTTT. Translation gives CASSERGASDRTEAFF.

This clone appeared once. The chain has TRBV5-1 and TRBJ1-1; 8 nucleotides line up with TRBD1. Germline CDR1 reads SGHRS; CDR2 reads YFSETQ. J gave up 4 bases and V 1 base, and 3 bases lay outside the gene matches. This CDR3 is built from 14 residues. The DNA of the CDR3 is TGCGCCAGCAGCTTGCAGGGGGCGTCCACTGAAGCTTTCTTT. Its protein is CASSLQGASTEAFF.

This sequence joins TRBV4-1 and TRBJ1-3; D is undetermined. Germline V gene sequence: CDR1 MGHRA, CDR2 YSYEKL. This CDR3 has 16 amino acids. Trimming took 4 bases from V and 0 from J, leaving 13 bases between them. In DNA form, the CDR3 reads TGCGCCAGCAGCCGTGCTCCGAGGAGCTCTGGAAACACCATATATTTT. Amino acid sequence: CASSRAPRSSGNTIYF.

CDR3 nucleotide sequence: TGTGCCAGCATCCGGCCGGGCCCTTCCTACGAGCAGTACTTC. It yields the protein CASIRPGPSYEQYF. The V and J genes are TRBV6-1 and TRBJ2-5; D call uncertain. Matching the DNA end better, TRBJ2-7 makes the J call doubtful. The CDR3 contains 14 residues. Per the germline V gene, CDR1 is MNHNS and CDR2 is SASEGT.

The genes are TRBV4-1 and TRBJ2-7; a possible D gene is TRBD1 (5 bases). Germline CDR1 reads MGHRA; CDR2 reads YSYEKL. The ends were cut back, 1 base at V and 2 bases at J, with 15 bases in the middle. The CDR3 contains 16 residues. The CDR3 nucleotides are TGCGCCAGCAGCCAAGCGGACATGGGCGTTACCTACGAGCAGTACTTC. As protein: CASSQADMGVTYEQYF.

The rearrangement joins TRBV18 to TRBJ1-2; D gene unclear. This CDR3 spans 13 amino acids. V shed 3 bases and J shed 4 bases, with 9 bases lying between them. Looked up from germline, CDR1 is KGHSH and CDR2 is LQKENI. The CDR3 region has the DNA TGTGCCAGCTCACCGTCGGATGGCTATGGCTACACCTTC. Its protein is CASSPSDGYGYTF.